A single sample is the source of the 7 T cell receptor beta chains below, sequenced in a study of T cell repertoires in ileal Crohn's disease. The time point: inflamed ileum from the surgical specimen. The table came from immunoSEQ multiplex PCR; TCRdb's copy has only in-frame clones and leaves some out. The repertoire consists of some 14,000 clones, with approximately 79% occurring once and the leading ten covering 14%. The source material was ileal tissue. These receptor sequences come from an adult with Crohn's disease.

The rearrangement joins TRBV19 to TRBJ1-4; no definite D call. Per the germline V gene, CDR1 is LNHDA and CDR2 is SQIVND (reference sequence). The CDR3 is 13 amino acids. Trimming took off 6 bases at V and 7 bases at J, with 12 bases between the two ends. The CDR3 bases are TGTGCCAGTAGAAGGGCGAAGAGTGAAAAACTGTTTTTT. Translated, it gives CASRRAKSEKLFF.

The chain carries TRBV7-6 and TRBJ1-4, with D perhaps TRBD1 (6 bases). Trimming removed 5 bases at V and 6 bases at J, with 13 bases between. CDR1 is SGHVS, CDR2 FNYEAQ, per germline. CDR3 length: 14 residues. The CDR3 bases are TGTGCCAGCAGCAAGGGGGGGGGCGATGAAAAACTGTTTTTT. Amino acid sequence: CASSKGGGDEKLFF.

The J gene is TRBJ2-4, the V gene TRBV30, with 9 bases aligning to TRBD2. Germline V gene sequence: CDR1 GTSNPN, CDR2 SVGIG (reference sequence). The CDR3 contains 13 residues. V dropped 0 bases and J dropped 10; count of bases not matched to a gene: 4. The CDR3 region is CAWSVQRGAIQYF. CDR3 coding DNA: TGTGCCTGGAGTGTACAGCGGGGGGCAATTCAGTACTTC.

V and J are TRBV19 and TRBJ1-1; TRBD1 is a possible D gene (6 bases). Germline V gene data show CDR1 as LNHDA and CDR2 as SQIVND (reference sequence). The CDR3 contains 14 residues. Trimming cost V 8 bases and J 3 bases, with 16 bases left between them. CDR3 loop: CASWVRGADTEAFF. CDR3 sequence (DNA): TGTGCCAGTTGGGTCCGGGGGGCGGACACTGAAGCTTTCTTT.

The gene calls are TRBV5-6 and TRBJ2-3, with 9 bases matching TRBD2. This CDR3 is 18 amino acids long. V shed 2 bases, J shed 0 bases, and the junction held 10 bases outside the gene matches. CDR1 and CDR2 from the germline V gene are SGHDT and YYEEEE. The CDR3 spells CASSLGAGGYSSTDTQYF. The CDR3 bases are TGTGCCAGCAGCTTAGGTGCGGGGGGGTACTCTAGCACAGATACGCAGTATTTT. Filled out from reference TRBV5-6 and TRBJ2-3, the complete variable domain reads DAGVTQSPTHLIKTRGQQVTLRCSPKSGHDTVSWYQQALGQGPQFIFQYYEEEERQRGNFPDRFSGHQFPNYSSELNVNALLLGDSALYLCASSLGAGGYSSTDTQYFGPGTRLTVL.

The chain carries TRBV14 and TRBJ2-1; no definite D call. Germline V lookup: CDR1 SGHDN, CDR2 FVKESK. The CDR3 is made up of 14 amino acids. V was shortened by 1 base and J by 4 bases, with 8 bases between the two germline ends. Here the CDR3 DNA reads TGTGCCAGCAGCCAAGGTCGCATATACAATGAGCAGTTCTTC. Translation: CASSQGRIYNEQFF.

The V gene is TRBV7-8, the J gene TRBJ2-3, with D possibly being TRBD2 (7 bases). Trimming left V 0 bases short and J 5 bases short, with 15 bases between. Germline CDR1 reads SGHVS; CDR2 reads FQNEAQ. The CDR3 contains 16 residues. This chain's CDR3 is CASSLAVGGPVDTQYF. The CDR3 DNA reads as TGTGCCAGCAGCTTAGCGGTGGGGGGGCCGGTAGATACGCAGTATTTT.